The sequence of this T cell receptor (beta chain) was determined in a study of cytomegalovirus exposure and HLA in healthy donors. In regard to this clone: Its specificity is unknown.

Germline loops: CDR1 SGHTA, CDR2 FQGNSA. With V trimmed by 1 base and J by 10 bases, 13 bases remained unmatched. The CDR3 has 16 amino acids. The PCR employed 60 Vbeta primers together with 13 Jbeta primers. Some clones are missing from TCRdb's copy, which holds only in-frame ones; the method was immunoSEQ multiplex PCR. The sample has roughly 220,000 clones; around 85% are singletons. Study-level findings and limits: The later analysis indicated that the majority of CMV-associated TCR beta chains appeared HLA-restricted.

J is TRBJ2-1 and V is TRBV7-2, with 7 bases fitting TRBD2. The clonotype was recovered from a man aged 45-65 years in good health and CMV-seronegative. Sequencing input: PBMCs. CDR3 loop: CASSLGAGVPSVEQFF. Written as DNA, the CDR3 is TGTGCCAGCAGCTTAGGTGCGGGAGTCCCTTCGGTCGAGCAGTTCTTC. The variable domain in full, completed from reference TRBV7-2 and TRBJ2-1, reads GAGVSQSPSNKVTEKGKDVELRCDPISGHTALYWYRQSLGQGLEFLIYFQGNSAPDKSGLPSDRFSAERTGGSVSTLTIQRTQQEDSAVYLCASSLGAGVPSVEQFFGPGTRLTVL.